This T cell receptor (beta chain) was observed in a study of cytomegalovirus exposure and HLA in healthy donors. Whole-study results and caveats: According to the study, 150 to 200 TCR beta chains were cytomegalovirus-associated. One variant, a missense change in DCLRE1C, was linked in a later analysis to TCR beta V- and J-gene trimming. Presence/absence analyses rested on an assumption that sequencing depth was roughly uniform across donors.

PCR amplification relied on 60 Vbeta primers (plus 13 Jbeta primers). Libraries were prepared by immunoSEQ multiplex PCR; TCRdb keeps only in-frame clonotypes and omits some of them. The sample includes 75,000 to 100,000 clones, 55% to 75% seen only once; the top ten take approximately 3%. The germline V gene encodes CDR1 LNHDA and CDR2 SQIVND (reference sequence). The CDR3 has 16 amino acids. The V gene end was trimmed by 5 bases and the J gene end by 2 bases; junction bases not matched to a gene: 8. Details on this clone: Its antigen is as yet unknown. Other nucleotide sequences from this sample produce the same CDR3.

The sequenced material came from PBMCs. V is TRBV19 and J is TRBJ2-5; 10 bases match TRBD2. This sequence originates from a man between 60 and 70 years old in good health and CMV-seronegative. The CDR3 coding sequence is TGTGCCAGTAGTCTTAGGACTAGCGGTAGGCAAGAGACCCAGTACTTC. This translates into CASSLRTSGRQETQYF.